This entry lists 12 T cell receptor beta chains sequenced from one sample in a study of blood T cells in healthy people across ages (dated by TCRdb to 2013 to 2016). Library preparation employed 5' RACE. Instrument on record: Illumina HiSeq 2500. The second PCR ran for about 6 to 12 cycles and used a J-beta primer mix along with a sample-barcoded 5' primer. The public reads were quality trimmed at Q25 with fastp and then assembled into clones with MiXCR by TCRdb, keeping productive beta chains. Rows with one shared CDR3 protein collapse into an entry with the most common genes and DNA. This sample gives fewer than 900,000 distinct CDR3 sequences in total; roughly 49% of them show up just once. Roughly 30% of the sample is taken by the ten largest. The specimen was blood. The receptors stem from an older woman in good health.

This clonotype was detected only a few times. This may be a read error, as it is one base from a much larger clone. The chain combines TRBV9 with TRBJ2-1; D possibly corresponds to TRBD2 (5 bases). The germline V gene has CDR1 SGDLS and CDR2 YYNGEE. This CDR3 is 16 amino acids long. V shed 0 bases and J shed 5 bases, with 15 bases lying between them. CDR3 coding DNA: TGTGCCAGCAGCGTAGCTGGGAAGGCTAGCAACAATGAGCAGTTCTTC. Protein product: CASSVAGKASNNEQFF.

The sample holds a few counts of this clonotype. V is TRBV7-2 and J is TRBJ2-1, with D possibly being TRBD1 (6 bases). Trimming removed 2 bases from V and 5 bases from J, with 7 bases in between. The CDR3 has 13 amino acids. Germline CDR1 and CDR2: SGHTA and FQGNSA. For the CDR3, the DNA is TGTGCCAGCAGCTTATCAGGGGACAATGAGCAGTTCTTC. Translated: CASSLSGDNEQFF.

The chain has TRBV20-1 and TRBJ2-1; D is undetermined. The CDR3 has 12 amino acids. In germline, CDR1 is DFQATT, CDR2 SNEGSKA (reference sequence). The V end was cut by 0 bases, the J end by 6 bases, with 6 bases between. The CDR3 loop reads CSARDQSNEQFF. The CDR3 region has the DNA TGCAGTGCTAGAGATCAAAGCAATGAGCAGTTCTTC.

V gene TRBV9 combines with J gene TRBJ2-4; 7 bases are a match to TRBD2. The J call may be wrong; the DNA end is better matched by TRBJ2-5. The CDR3 length is 15 residues. CDR1 is SGDLS and CDR2 is YYNGEE in the germline V gene. CDR3 DNA: TGTGCCAGCAGCTCTAATCCCGGGAGGCGAGAGACCCAGTACTTC. Residues: CASSSNPGRRETQYF.

The sample holds a few counts of this clonotype. The rearrangement joins TRBV28 to TRBJ2-3, with D perhaps matching TRBD2 (5 bases). CDR1 is MDHEN and CDR2 is SYDVKM in the germline V gene. V was cut by 10 bases and J by 0 bases, with 8 bases left in between. The CDR3 totals 12 residues. In nucleotides, the CDR3 is TGTGCCACCAGGACTAGCACAGATACGCAGTATTTT. Translation gives CATRTSTDTQYF.

This clonotype was seen just once. The J gene is TRBJ2-4, the V gene TRBV20-1, with 11 nucleotides matching TRBD2. CDR3 length equals 14 residues. Germline-derived CDR1 and CDR2 are DFQATT and SNEGSKA (reference sequence). Trimming took 3 bases from V and 13 from J; bases not matched to a gene: 11. The DNA of the CDR3 is TGCAGTGCTAGTCCCCTAGCGGGAGGAAAAGAGCAGTACTTC. It codes for CSASPLAGGKEQYF.

This chain joins TRBV7-2 and TRBJ1-1; 12 nucleotides line up with TRBD1. The trim removed 0 bases at V and 11 bases at J, leaving 7 bases unmatched. CDR1 is SGHTA, CDR2 FQGNSA, per germline. This CDR3 has 15 residues. In nucleotides, the CDR3 is TGTGCCAGCAGCTTAGCCGGGACAGGGGGCGCAGGGGCTTTCTTT. Translating it yields CASSLAGTGGAGAFF.

V usage is TRBV2 and J usage is TRBJ2-5, with TRBD1 matching 7 bases. The CDR3 has 12 amino acids. V gave up 6 bases and J gave up 13 bases; unmatched junction bases: 11. CDR1 and CDR2 from the germline V gene are SNHLY and FYNNEI. The CDR3 here is CASRSTGTAGYF. CDR3 nucleotide sequence: TGTGCCAGCAGGTCTACCGGGACAGCCGGGTACTTC.

This clonotype was seen more than once but under ten times. The chain carries TRBV20-1 and TRBJ1-6; no reliable D call. Germline-derived CDR1 and CDR2 are DFQATT and SNEGSKA (reference sequence). Trimming left V 3 bases short and J 0 bases short, with 9 bases between. This CDR3 has 15 residues. The chain's CDR3 is CSASVDSSYNSPLHF. The DNA of the CDR3 is TGCAGTGCTAGTGTAGATAGCTCCTATAATTCACCCCTCCACTTT.

This chain connects TRBV3-1 to TRBJ1-1; 8 bases line up with TRBD1. CDR3 length: 15 residues. Trimming took 0 bases from V and 4 from J; bases not matched to a gene: 4. Germline V lookup: CDR1 LGHDT, CDR2 YNNKEL (reference sequence). DNA for the CDR3: TGTGCCAGCAGCCAAGACAGGGGGCTGCGCACTGAAGCTTTCTTT. It translates to CASSQDRGLRTEAFF.

This clonotype was picked up one time. V gene TRBV7-2 combines with J gene TRBJ2-4, with 7 bases lining up with TRBD2. V was clipped by 0 bases and J by 0 bases; unmatched bases: 2. The CDR3 is made up of 16 amino acids. Germline V gene data show CDR1 as SGHTA and CDR2 as FQGNSA. DNA of the CDR3: TGTGCCAGCAGCTTAGCCCTAGCGGTAGCCAAAAACATTCAGTACTTC. Translated, it gives CASSLALAVAKNIQYF.

The chain couples TRBV6-2 or TRBV6-3 to TRBJ1-1, with a possible D match to TRBD1 (5 bases). CDR3 length equals 14 residues. The V gene lost 7 bases and the J gene lost 1 base, with 13 bases spanning the gap. Germline V gene lookup returns CDR1 MNHEY and CDR2 SVGEGT. CDR3 bases: TGTGCCAGCAACCAAATAGACAGGAACACTGAAGCTTTCTTT. Translating it yields CASNQIDRNTEAFF.